The clone carrying this T cell receptor (beta chain) has more than one count but fewer than ten. Its matching antigen is unknown. This record comes from a study of identical twins. General observations from the study: Models underpredicted monozygotic twin sharing of out-of-frame TCR alpha.

Germline loops: CDR1 LGHNA, CDR2 YSLEER. The V segment lost 3 bases and the J segment 6 bases; nucleotides outside the gene matches: 8. The CDR3 length is 16 residues. Via MiXCR, TCRdb re-called the 5' RACE reads, giving one row per CDR3 protein. This repertoire shows a few hundred thousand distinct CDR3 sequences, roughly 13% found once; its top ten account for more than 3.5%. These records were also assigned to another study, of yellow fever vaccine responses in identical twins. That report adds: Among the twins, the vaccine T cell response reportedly seemed partly convergent and partly personalized.

Sequencing was performed on memory (CD45RO+) T cells sorted from blood. V is TRBV4-3 and J is TRBJ1-2; TRBD1 matches at 12 bases. The sequence derives from a woman under 30 in good health. CDR3 region: CASSHPPGQGAHGYTF. The DNA for the CDR3 is TGCGCCAGCAGCCATCCACCGGGACAGGGGGCACATGGCTACACCTTC.